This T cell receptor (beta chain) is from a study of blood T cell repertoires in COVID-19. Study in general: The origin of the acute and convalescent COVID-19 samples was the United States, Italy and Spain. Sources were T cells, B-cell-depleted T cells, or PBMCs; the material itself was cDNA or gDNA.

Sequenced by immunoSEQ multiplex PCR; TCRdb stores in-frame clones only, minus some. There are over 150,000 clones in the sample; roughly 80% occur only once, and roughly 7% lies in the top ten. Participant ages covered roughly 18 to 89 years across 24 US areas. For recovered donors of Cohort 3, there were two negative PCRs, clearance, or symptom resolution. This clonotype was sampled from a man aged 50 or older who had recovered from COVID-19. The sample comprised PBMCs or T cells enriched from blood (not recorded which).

The CDR3 DNA reads TGCGCCAGCAAGGGACAGAATAATTCACCCCTCCACTTT. Protein product: CASKGQNNSPLHF. The chain recombines TRBV5-1 with TRBJ1-6; 7 bases match TRBD1. Germline CDR1 SGHRS, CDR2 YFSETQ. The junction had 2 bases not matched to a gene; V was cut back by 6 bases and J by 5 bases. The CDR3 extends over 13 amino acids.